This TCR beta chain originates from a study of human T cells and chemical hapten exposure. The overall study: Patients had diphenylcyclopropenone applied to the scalp weekly throughout the approximately 25-week study. Study findings and constraints: As patch test score rose, PT1 expanded TCR counts tended to rise as well. Once DPC sensitization occurred, TCRs above 1 in 1000 frequency showed no change.

Time point: patch test 1, 2 weeks after DPC sensitization. Specified treatment: therapeutic diphenylcyclopropenone sensitization with weekly scalp DPC. Authors' analysis steps: About 97,000 TCRs per sample was the median, with a range of about 20,000 to 700,000. Using its own MiXCR run on the RACE reads, TCRdb lists one record per CDR3 protein. TCRdb, not the original authors, processed these V and J calls. The sample has fewer than 60,000 distinct CDR3 sequences; around 9.3% are singletons. This clonotype has at least ten counts. As yet, its antigen is unknown. The material sequenced was whole blood, taken in connection with sensitization to the hapten diphenylcyclopropenone (DPC). This TCR was sampled from a woman aged 45-59 years with alopecia areata. Some clones in this sample may be carry-over from other donors' samples.

The CDR3 loop reads CASSLGPGTGGGEQYF. The CDR3 DNA reads as TGTGCCAGCAGCTTGGGGCCCGGGACAGGGGGCGGCGAGCAGTACTTC. The gene calls are TRBV5-5 and TRBJ2-7; TRBD1 matches at 12 bases. The CDR3 loop spans 16 amino acids. CDR1 and CDR2 from the germline V gene are SGHKS and YYEKEE (reference sequence). With 0 bases clipped from V and 6 bases from J, the junction kept 7 bases outside the gene matches. Together with reference TRBV5-5 and TRBJ2-7, the CDR3 gives the full variable domain: DAGVTQSPTHLIKTRGQQVTLRCSPISGHKSVSWYQQVLGQGPQFIFQYYEKEERGRGNFPDRFSARQFPNYSSELNVNALLLGDSALYLCASSLGPGTGGGEQYFGPGTRLTVT.